The rows below give T cell receptor beta chains drawn from one sample of a study of memory CD4+ T cells and cytomegalovirus serostatus. TCRdb's copy holds only in-frame clones and misses some; the assay was immunoSEQ multiplex PCR. The table has more than 45,000 clones, roughly three quarters seen once. Sequencing was performed on memory CD4+ T cells from blood. These receptor sequences come from an adult in good health and CMV-seronegative. Each CDR3 is given with its conserved first and last residue.

>TRBV23-1
CASSPDDKGSSYNEQFF
>TRBV7-2
CASSLRAESTDTQYF
>TRBV6-1
CASSALTSGRGAGELFF
>TRBV5-4
CASTSLKGGTGELFF
>TRBV27
CAGGELFF
>TRBV18
CASSTNTEAFF
>TRBV2
CASSRLEDTEAFF
>TRBV5-4
CASSVRDRAYNEQFF
>TRBV6-6
CASTSGLAGSYEQYF
>TRBV6-5
CASSLGTGPYNEQFF
>TRBV11-1
CASSQTPSRIAFF
>TRBV10-1
CASSDLTSVGEQFF